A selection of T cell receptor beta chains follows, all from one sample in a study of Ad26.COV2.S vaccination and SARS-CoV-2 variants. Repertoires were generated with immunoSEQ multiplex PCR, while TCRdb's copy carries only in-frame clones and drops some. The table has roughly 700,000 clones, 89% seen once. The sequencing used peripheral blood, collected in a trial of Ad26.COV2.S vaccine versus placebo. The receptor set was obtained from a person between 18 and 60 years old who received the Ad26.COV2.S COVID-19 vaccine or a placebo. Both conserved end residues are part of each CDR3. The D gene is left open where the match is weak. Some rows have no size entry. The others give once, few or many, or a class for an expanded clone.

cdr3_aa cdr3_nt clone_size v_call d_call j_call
CASIPDLYNEQFF TGTGCCAGCATTCCGGACCTGTACAATGAGCAGTTCTTC NA TRBV2 NA TRBJ2-1
CAWSPNGGQETQYF TGTGCCTGGAGCCCTAATGGTGGGCAAGAGACCCAGTACTTC NA TRBV30 NA TRBJ2-5
CATRQGTSYEQYF TGTGCCACCAGGCAGGGGACCTCCTACGAGCAGTACTTC NA TRBV10-3 NA TRBJ2-7
CASSPGIYLTYEQYF TGTGCCAGCAGCCCAGGGATCTATTTGACCTACGAGCAGTACTTC NA TRBV11-2 NA TRBJ2-7
CASSALLAGVADTQYF TGTGCCAGCAGCGCACTACTAGCGGGAGTAGCAGATACGCAGTATTTT NA TRBV5-4 TRBD2 TRBJ2-3
CASSPGDYEQYF TGTGCCAGCAGTCCCGGCGATTACGAGCAGTACTTC few TRBV6-6 NA TRBJ2-7
CASTLLAGGPDTQYF TGTGCCAGCACCTTACTAGCGGGAGGCCCAGATACGCAGTATTTT NA TRBV6-4 TRBD2 TRBJ2-3
CASSLGGQGNTIYF TGTGCCAGCAGCTTAGGGGGGCAAGGAAACACCATATATTTT NA TRBV7-2 NA TRBJ1-3
CASSSGQGIGSPLHF TGTGCCAGCAGCTCTGGACAGGGCATCGGCTCACCCCTCCACTTT NA TRBV11-1 TRBD1 TRBJ1-6
CASSPNPYGEPQHF TGTGCCAGCAGCCCCAACCCCTACGGGGAGCCCCAGCATTTT NA TRBV7-9 NA TRBJ1-5
CASSFRLAYEQYF TGTGCCAGCAGTTTTAGGCTAGCCTACGAGCAGTACTTC NA TRBV27 NA TRBJ2-7
CASSDHGPNTIYF TGTGCCAGCAGTGATCACGGGCCGAACACCATATATTTT once TRBV2 NA TRBJ1-3
CASSFPQTGSRTEAFF TGTGCCAGCAGTTTTCCCCAGACAGGGTCTCGGACTGAAGCTTTCTTT NA TRBV7-9 TRBD1 TRBJ1-1
CASSRETSRNTGELFF TGCGCCAGCAGTCGCGAGACTAGCCGGAACACCGGGGAGCTGTTTTTT NA TRBV5-1 TRBD2 TRBJ2-2